This T cell receptor beta chain was documented in a study of blood T cells in healthy people across ages. Study-level results: Possibly confounding the expanded clonotype changes was the fact that donor CMV status was unknown. Estimated diversity, derived from one million T cells, was regarded as an underestimate.

For the second PCR, which ran for about 7 to 11 cycles, a sample-barcoded 5' primer and a J-beta primer mix were used. MiXCR, applied by TCRdb to the 5' RACE reads, yields one record per CDR3 protein. Among about 1,600,000 distinct CDR3 sequences listed, roughly 40% were seen once. Germline assignment: CDR1 SGHAT and CDR2 FQDESV (reference sequence). The CDR3 is 21 amino acids. Trimming cost V 1 base and J 0 bases; bases outside gene matches: 14. Of note for this clonotype: Its antigen is unidentified.

The receptor comes from a woman aged 18-35 years in good health. The V and J genes are TRBV11-1 and TRBJ2-4, with TRBD2 identical over 11 bases. The specimen was blood. Here the CDR3 reads CASSLDDGKGLAELAKNIQYF. Here the CDR3 DNA reads TGTGCCAGCAGCTTAGACGACGGCAAGGGACTAGCGGAGTTAGCCAAAAACATTCAGTACTTC.